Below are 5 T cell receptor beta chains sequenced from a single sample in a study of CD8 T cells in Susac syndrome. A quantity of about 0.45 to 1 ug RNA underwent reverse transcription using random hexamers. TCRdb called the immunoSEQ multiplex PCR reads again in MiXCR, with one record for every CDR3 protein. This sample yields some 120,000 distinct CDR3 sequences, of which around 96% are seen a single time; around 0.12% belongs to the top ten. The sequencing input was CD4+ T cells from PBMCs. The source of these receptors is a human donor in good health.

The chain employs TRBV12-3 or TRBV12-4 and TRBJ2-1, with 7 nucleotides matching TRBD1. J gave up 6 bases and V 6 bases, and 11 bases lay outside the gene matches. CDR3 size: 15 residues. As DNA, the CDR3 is TGTGCCAGCAGCGCGCCCGGAGGACAGGCCAATGAGCAGTTCTTC. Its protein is CASSAPGGQANEQFF.

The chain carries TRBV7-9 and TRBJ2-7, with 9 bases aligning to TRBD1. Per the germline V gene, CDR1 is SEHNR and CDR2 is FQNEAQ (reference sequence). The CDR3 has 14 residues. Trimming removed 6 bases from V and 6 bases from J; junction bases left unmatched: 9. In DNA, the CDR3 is TGTGCCAGCAGTTACGGGACAGGGAAGGGCGAGCAGTACTTC. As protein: CASSYGTGKGEQYF.

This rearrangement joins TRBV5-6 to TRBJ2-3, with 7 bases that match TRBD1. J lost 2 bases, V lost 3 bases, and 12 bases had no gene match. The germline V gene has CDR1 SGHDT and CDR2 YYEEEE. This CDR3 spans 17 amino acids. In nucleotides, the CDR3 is TGTGCCAGCAGCTCATCCGGGACAGCGCCAGACACAGATACGCAGTATTTT. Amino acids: CASSSSGTAPDTDTQYF. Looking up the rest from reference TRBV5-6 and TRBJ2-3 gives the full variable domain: DAGVTQSPTHLIKTRGQQVTLRCSPKSGHDTVSWYQQALGQGPQFIFQYYEEEERQRGNFPDRFSGHQFPNYSSELNVNALLLGDSALYLCASSSSGTAPDTDTQYFGPGTRLTVL.

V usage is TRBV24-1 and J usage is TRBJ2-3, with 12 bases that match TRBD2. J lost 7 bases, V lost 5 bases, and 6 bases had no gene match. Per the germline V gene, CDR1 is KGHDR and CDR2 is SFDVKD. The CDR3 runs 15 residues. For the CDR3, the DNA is TGTGCCACCAGTGGTGGACTAGCGGGAATATATACGCAGTATTTT. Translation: CATSGGLAGIYTQYF.

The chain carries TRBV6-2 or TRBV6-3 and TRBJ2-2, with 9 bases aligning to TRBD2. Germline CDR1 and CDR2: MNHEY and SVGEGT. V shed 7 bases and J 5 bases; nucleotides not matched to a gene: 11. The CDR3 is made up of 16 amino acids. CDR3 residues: CASTLGGSGRTGELFF. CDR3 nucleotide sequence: TGTGCCAGCACCCTGGGTGGTAGCGGGAGAACCGGGGAGCTGTTTTTT.